This TCR beta chain was sequenced for a study of vaccination and CD4 T cells after COVID-19. Whole-study context: SARS-CoV-2 positivity in convalescent patients was established by nasal swab PCR; nine had mild and one severe disease. Overlapping spike peptides of SARS-CoV-2, HCoV-NL63, HCoV-OC43 and HCoV-229E were used, and cells were stimulated with them.

In the case of this clonotype: Its antigen is undetermined.

The study sequenced cultured CD4+ T cell DNA using the Oncomine TCR Beta short-read assay. TCRdb redid the calling of the PCR reads with MiXCR, one entry per CDR3 protein. The sample contains roughly 13,000 distinct CDR3 sequences, roughly 51% of which appear only once. Treatment given: roughly ten-day PBMC culture with coronavirus spike peptide pools or control peptides (ViraFEST assay). Germline lookup yields CDR1 SGHTA and CDR2 FQGNSA. The CDR3 extends over 16 amino acids. The V gene lost 5 bases and the J gene lost 0 bases, with 14 bases spanning the gap. The sequencing here drew on CD4+ T cells from blood, cultured in vitro, taken before SARS-CoV-2 vaccination. The chain uses TRBV7-2 and TRBJ2-1; no clear D gene. The receptor was derived from a human donor who had recovered from COVID-19. The CDR3 DNA follows: TGTGCCAGCAGCCCGGAAAGCTCGGGCTCCTACAATGAGCAGTTCTTC. Its protein product is CASSPESSGSYNEQFF.